The next 32 T cell receptor beta chains were all read from a single sample in a study of blood T cells in healthy people across ages. Primers used in a second PCR of about 7 to 11 cycles were a sample-barcoded 5' primer and a J-beta primer mix. Each CDR3 protein is one row after TCRdb ran MiXCR on the 5' RACE reads. The table lists some 690,000 distinct CDR3 sequences, about a fifth of them singletons. Sequenced: blood. These receptor sequences come from a man between 65 and 85 years old in good health.

This clonotype was seen a few times. This sequence joins TRBV7-2 and TRBJ1-5, with a possible D match to TRBD1 (5 bases). Germline CDR1 is SGHTA and CDR2 is FQGNSA. Trimming took off 2 bases at V and 6 bases at J, with 14 bases between the two ends. The length of the CDR3 is 15 residues. CDR3 nucleotides: TGTGCCAGCAGCTTAAGCGGCAGGGTCGGTCAGCCCCAGCATTTT. It specifies CASSLSGRVGQPQHF.

This clonotype was seen only a few times. The chain is built from TRBV6-5 and TRBJ1-5, with TRBD1 matching over 8 bases. V dropped 6 bases and J dropped 2; count of bases not matched to a gene: 3. In germline, CDR1 is MNHEY, CDR2 SVGAGI. CDR3 size: 14 residues. The CDR3 here is CASRSQGGNQPQHF. In nucleotides, the CDR3 is TGTGCCAGCAGGTCACAGGGGGGCAATCAGCCCCAGCATTTT.

The V and J genes are TRBV6-5 and TRBJ2-7; D gene unclear. The length of the CDR3 is 14 residues. The germline CDR1 and CDR2 sequences are MNHEY and SVGAGI. Trimming removed 5 bases from V and 3 bases from J, with 14 bases in between. The DNA of the CDR3 is TGTGCCAGCAGTCCTCGGCTAGGGCGCTACGAGCAGTACTTC. Its protein is CASSPRLGRYEQYF.

The chain has TRBV7-6 and TRBJ2-3; D may be TRBD1 or TRBD2 (5 bases each). This CDR3 is built from 14 residues. Trimming removed 2 bases from V and 5 bases from J, with 11 bases in between. The germline gives CDR1 SGHVS, CDR2 FNYEAQ. For the CDR3, the DNA is TGTGCCAGCAGCTTAAACCCGGGACGAGATACGCAGTATTTT. Translating gives CASSLNPGRDTQYF. The whole variable domain, remainder taken from reference TRBV7-6 and TRBJ2-3, is GAGVSQSPRYKVTKRGQDVALRCDPISGHVSLYWYRQALGQGPEFLTYFNYEAQQDKSGLPNDRFSAERPEGSISTLTIQRTEQRDSAMYRCASSLNPGRDTQYFGPGTRLTVL.

V and J are TRBV24-1 and TRBJ1-4, with no clear D. Germline V gives CDR1 KGHDR, CDR2 SFDVKD. V lost 3 bases to trimming and J lost 0 bases, with 7 bases between them. CDR3 length equals 15 residues. The CDR3 loop is CATSDGVATNEKLFF. The CDR3 DNA sequence: TGTGCCACCAGTGATGGCGTTGCAACTAATGAAAAACTGTTTTTT.

This clonotype was found a few times. This rearrangement joins TRBV5-1 to TRBJ1-2; weak D call: TRBD1 (5 bases). Germline assignment: CDR1 SGHRS and CDR2 YFSETQ. The CDR3 has 16 amino acids. With 4 bases removed from V and 4 bases from J, the gap between germline ends came to 20 bases. The CDR3 region has the DNA TGCGCCAGCAGCCCGATTACCATGGACAACACCTATGGCTACACCTTC. It encodes CASSPITMDNTYGYTF. Variable domain in full (rest from reference TRBV5-1 and TRBJ1-2): KAGVTQTPRYLIKTRGQQVTLSCSPISGHRSVSWYQQTPGQGLQFLFEYFSETQRNKGNFPGRFSGRQFSNSRSEMNVSTLELGDSALYLCASSPITMDNTYGYTFGSGTRLTVV.

In this sample, this clonotype turned up a few times. V gene TRBV27 combines with J gene TRBJ2-3; D may be TRBD1 or TRBD2 (5 bases each). The CDR3 runs to 16 residues. V was shortened by 3 bases and J by 1 base, with 14 bases between the two germline ends. Germline V gene lookup returns CDR1 MNHEY and CDR2 SMNVEV (reference sequence). The CDR3 DNA reads TGTGCCAGCAGTTTTCGACGGGGCGTACGCACAGATACGCAGTATTTT. It specifies CASSFRRGVRTDTQYF.

The chain uses TRBV20-1 and TRBJ2-1; D not certain. The CDR3 consists of 12 residues. V shed 3 bases and J shed 3 bases, with 6 bases lying between them. Germline CDR1 reads DFQATT; CDR2 reads SNEGSKA (reference sequence). CDR3 residues: CSARNCYNEQFF. As DNA, the CDR3 is TGCAGTGCTAGGAACTGCTACAATGAGCAGTTCTTC.

This clonotype was detected only a few times. The chain joins TRBV5-1 to TRBJ2-7; the match to TRBD1 covers 9 bases. The CDR3 is 14 residues long. V dropped 4 bases and J dropped 5; count of bases not matched to a gene: 7. In germline, CDR1 is SGHRS, CDR2 YFSETQ. The CDR3 bases are TGCGCCAGCAGCGCCGGACAGGGGTACCACGAGCAGTACTTC. Translating gives CASSAGQGYHEQYF.

The DNA for the CDR3 is TGTGCCAGCAGTGGAGGACAGGGGTGGCGAAACACCATATATTTT. Its protein is CASSGGQGWRNTIYF. This chain connects TRBV6-1 to TRBJ1-3, with 9 bases aligning to TRBD1. V lost 4 bases and J lost 5; bases outside the gene matches: 6. In germline, CDR1 is MNHNS, CDR2 SASEGT. This CDR3 has 15 amino acids.

This clonotype was recorded at least ten times. An end of the junction does not agree with germline; a read error may underlie this. The rearrangement uses TRBV5-1 and TRBJ2-3; the D gene is possibly TRBD1 (6 bases). The V gene's germline CDR1 is SGHRS and CDR2 YFSETQ. The CDR3 sequence is 13 residues long. For the CDR3, the DNA is TGTGCCAGCAGTTTAGCAGGGGTGGATACGCAGTATTTT. It codes for CASSLAGVDTQYF.

This clonotype was counted between two and nine times. CDR3 sequence: CASSRDRGYSNQPQHF. CDR3 coding DNA: TGTGCCAGCAGCAGGGACAGGGGATATAGCAATCAGCCCCAGCATTTT. V and J are TRBV5-5 and TRBJ1-5; 10 bases line up with TRBD1. Germline loops: CDR1 SGHKS, CDR2 YYEKEE (reference sequence). This CDR3 has 16 residues. J was trimmed by 0 bases and V by 4 bases; bases with no gene match: 4.

V usage is TRBV5-1 and J usage is TRBJ1-5; D remains unclear. The CDR3 is 14 amino acids. CDR1 SGHRS and CDR2 YFSETQ come from the germline V gene. Trimming took off 2 bases at V and 0 bases at J, with 6 bases between the two ends. The CDR3 sequence: CASSFGNSNQPQHF. CDR3 in DNA: TGCGCCAGCAGCTTTGGTAATAGCAATCAGCCCCAGCATTTT. Complete variable domain (other parts from reference TRBV5-1 and TRBJ1-5): KAGVTQTPRYLIKTRGQQVTLSCSPISGHRSVSWYQQTPGQGLQFLFEYFSETQRNKGNFPGRFSGRQFSNSRSEMNVSTLELGDSALYLCASSFGNSNQPQHFGDGTRLSIL.

The V call is TRBV20-1, the J call TRBJ1-4, with D maybe TRBD1 (5 bases). Germline V CDR1 and CDR2: DFQATT, SNEGSKA (reference sequence). Trimming took off 3 bases at V and 13 bases at J, with 18 bases between the two ends. The CDR3 sequence is 13 residues long. CDR3 sequence: CSASVQEGVGLFF. As DNA, the CDR3 is TGCAGTGCTAGCGTACAGGAAGGGGTCGGACTGTTTTTT.

This clonotype was picked up a small number of times. V gene TRBV6-2 or TRBV6-3 combines with J gene TRBJ2-5, with 14 nucleotides matching TRBD2. The CDR3 has 20 residues. The germline V gene encodes CDR1 MNHEY and CDR2 SVGEGT. The junction had 10 bases not matched to a gene; V was cut back by 0 bases and J by 1 base. CDR3 sequence reads: CASSYSSGTSGSFSQETQYF. The CDR3 region has the DNA TGTGCCAGCAGTTACTCCTCCGGGACTAGCGGGAGTTTTTCCCAAGAGACCCAGTACTTC.

This chain uses TRBV7-6 with TRBJ1-6; a weak D match, TRBD1 (6 bases). The CDR3 covers 17 residues. With 1 base removed from V and 4 bases from J, the gap between germline ends came to 14 bases. The germline gives CDR1 SGHVS, CDR2 FNYEAQ. The CDR3 region is CASSLVPQGSYNSPLHF. The DNA for the CDR3 is TGTGCCAGCAGCTTAGTACCCCAGGGGTCGTATAATTCACCCCTCCACTTT.

J is TRBJ1-6 and V is TRBV24-1; D uncertain. Between the trimmed V and J ends, which lost 4 bases and 9 bases, there was a span of 12 bases. CDR3 size: 14 residues. The germline CDR1 and CDR2 sequences are KGHDR and SFDVKD. CDR3 bases: TGTGCCACCAGTGACGCGGGGTTACGTTCACCCCTCCACTTT. Amino acid sequence: CATSDAGLRSPLHF.

The chain uses TRBV25-1 and TRBJ1-4; D is undetermined. The CDR3 spans 12 residues. CDR1 MGHDK and CDR2 SYGVNS come from the germline V gene. V was shortened by 3 bases and J by 7 bases, with 6 bases between the two germline ends. CDR3 protein: CASSDRGEKLFF. In nucleotides, the CDR3 is TGTGCCAGCAGTGACCGGGGTGAAAAACTGTTTTTT.

The table lists this clonotype with a few counts. The chain links TRBV29-1 to TRBJ2-1; 12 bases are a match to TRBD1. V dropped 6 bases and J dropped 8; count of bases not matched to a gene: 11. The CDR3 has 15 residues. CDR1 is SQVTM and CDR2 is ANQGSEA in the germline V gene. CDR3 sequence: CSVTPGTGGGDEQFF. CDR3 DNA: TGCAGCGTGACGCCCGGGACAGGGGGCGGGGATGAGCAGTTCTTC.

V gene TRBV10-2 combines with J gene TRBJ2-4, with no clear D. This CDR3 comprises 14 residues. The ends were cut back, 1 base at V and 3 bases at J, with 7 bases in the middle. Germline CDR1 and CDR2: WSHSY and SAAADI. Here the CDR3 DNA reads TGCGCCAGCAGTGAGTGGGTCGGCAAAAACATTCAGTACTTC. Its protein product is CASSEWVGKNIQYF.

The CDR3 sequence: CASSFGTGSYEQYV. The CDR3 coding sequence is TGTGCCAGCAGTTTTGGGACAGGGTCCTACGAGCAGTACGTC. The rearrangement joins TRBV6-6 to TRBJ2-7; 9 nucleotides agree with TRBD1. V was pared by 4 bases and J by 1 base, with 2 bases of the junction left unmatched. CDR3 length: 14 amino acids. The V gene's germline CDR1 is MNHNY and CDR2 SVGAGI (reference sequence).

J is TRBJ1-1 and V is TRBV20-1; TRBD1 agrees at 9 bases. Germline V lookup: CDR1 DFQATT, CDR2 SNEGSKA (reference sequence). CDR3 length equals 14 residues. V trimming: 6 bases; J trimming: 1 base; junction bases outside the gene matches: 6. For the CDR3, the DNA is TGCAGTGCGAGGACAGGGGCGGGGAACACTGAAGCTTTCTTT. Its translation: CSARTGAGNTEAFF.

This clonotype was counted a single time. This chain uses TRBV29-1 with TRBJ2-7, with D uncertain. The end of the DNA fits TRBJ2-5 better, so the J call may be wrong. Germline lookup yields CDR1 SQVTM and CDR2 ANQGSEA. CDR3 size: 11 residues. The CDR3: CSVEVWETQYF. The CDR3 coding sequence is TGCAGCGTTGAAGTCTGGGAGACCCAGTACTTC.

A few counts support this clonotype. This chain uses TRBV27 with TRBJ1-6; possible D gene TRBD1, 5 bases. Trimming stripped 3 bases from V and 10 bases from J, with 19 bases between. CDR3 size: 16 residues. Germline V CDR1 and CDR2: MNHEY, SMNVEV (reference sequence). In DNA form, the CDR3 reads TGTGCCAGCAGTTTGATTCCAGTCAGGGATGGATCACCCCTCCACTTT. It specifies CASSLIPVRDGSPLHF.

This clonotype appeared a single time. The V gene is TRBV29-1, the J gene TRBJ2-7; 10 bases are a match to TRBD1. The germline gives CDR1 SQVTM, CDR2 ANQGSEA. Germline trimming cut 2 bases from V and 3 bases from J; bases unmatched to any gene: 4. The CDR3 is 14 residues long. CDR3 amino acids: CSVEWGQGSYEQYF. The CDR3 nucleotides are TGCAGCGTTGAATGGGGACAGGGGAGCTACGAGCAGTACTTC.

J is TRBJ2-3 and V is TRBV18; D unclear. V lost 3 bases and J lost 2, with 6 bases in between. The CDR3 runs to 13 residues. Looked up from germline, CDR1 is KGHSH and CDR2 is LQKENI. CDR3 in DNA: TGTGCCAGCTCACCGACCAACACAGATACGCAGTATTTT. As protein: CASSPTNTDTQYF. Full variable domain (remainder filled in from reference TRBV18 and TRBJ2-3): NAGVMQNPRHLVRRRGQEARLRCSPMKGHSHVYWYRQLPEEGLKFMVYLQKENIIDESGMPKERFSAEFPKEGPSILRIQQVVRGDSAAYFCASSPTNTDTQYFGPGTRLTVL.

In its sample, this clonotype was seen a few times. The genes are TRBV7-8 and TRBJ2-1; 9 bases line up with TRBD1. This CDR3 contains 16 residues. V trimming: 5 bases; J trimming: 2 bases; junction bases outside the gene matches: 7. Germline loops: CDR1 SGHVS, CDR2 FQNEAQ. CDR3 coding DNA: TGTGCCAGCAGCCCCCGCAGGGACAGGGCCTACAATGAGCAGTTCTTC. Its translation is CASSPRRDRAYNEQFF.

Only a few counts were recorded for this clonotype. V is TRBV29-1 and J is TRBJ2-5; no clear D. From germline, CDR1 is SQVTM and CDR2 ANQGSEA. Trimming pared 3 bases from V and 5 bases from J, leaving 13 bases between. The CDR3 loop spans 13 amino acids. The CDR3 nucleotides read TGCAGCGTTGACGCATCGTCCGGGGAGACCCAGTACTTC. It specifies CSVDASSGETQYF.

This clonotype has a count of ten or more. The rearrangement uses TRBV3-1 and TRBJ2-7; D call uncertain. The CDR3 totals 12 residues. Trimming took 10 bases from V and 3 from J, leaving 13 bases between them. Germline V gene sequence: CDR1 LGHDT, CDR2 YNNKEL (reference sequence). The CDR3 spells CATQVNRYEQYF. The DNA for the CDR3 is TGTGCCACTCAGGTAAACCGCTACGAGCAGTACTTC.

The chain is built from TRBV5-1 and TRBJ2-1; unclear D gene. V was shortened by 2 bases and J by 5 bases, with 11 bases between the two germline ends. In germline, CDR1 is SGHRS, CDR2 YFSETQ. The CDR3 runs 14 residues. This CDR3 is CASSFLKTDNEQFF. The CDR3 nucleotides read TGCGCCAGCAGCTTCTTAAAGACCGACAATGAGCAGTTCTTC.

J is TRBJ2-1 and V is TRBV4-1, with a possible D match to TRBD1 (6 bases). The end of the DNA aligns better with TRBJ2-7, so the J call may be wrong. The V gene's germline CDR1 is MGHRA and CDR2 YSYEKL. The CDR3 spans 16 residues. The CDR3 DNA reads TGCGCCAGCAGCCAAGATCTGAGGACAGTCCGATACGAGCAGTACTTC. It translates to CASSQDLRTVRYEQYF.

This clonotype was counted only a few times. The chain recombines TRBV7-3 with TRBJ2-5; a possible D gene is TRBD1 (5 bases). Trimming pared 5 bases from V and 4 bases from J, leaving 11 bases between. CDR3 length: 13 residues. Germline-derived CDR1 and CDR2 are SGHTA and FQGTGA. The CDR3 nucleotides are TGTGCCAGCAGCGGGCCAGGGTTAGAGACCCAGTACTTC. This gives the protein CASSGPGLETQYF. Using reference TRBV7-3 and TRBJ2-5 for the parts outside the CDR3, the full variable domain is GAGVSQTPSNKVTEKGKYVELRCDPISGHTALYWYRQSLGQGPEFLIYFQGTGAADDSGLPNDRFFAVRPEGSVSTLKIQRTERGDSAVYLCASSGPGLETQYFGPGTRLLVL.